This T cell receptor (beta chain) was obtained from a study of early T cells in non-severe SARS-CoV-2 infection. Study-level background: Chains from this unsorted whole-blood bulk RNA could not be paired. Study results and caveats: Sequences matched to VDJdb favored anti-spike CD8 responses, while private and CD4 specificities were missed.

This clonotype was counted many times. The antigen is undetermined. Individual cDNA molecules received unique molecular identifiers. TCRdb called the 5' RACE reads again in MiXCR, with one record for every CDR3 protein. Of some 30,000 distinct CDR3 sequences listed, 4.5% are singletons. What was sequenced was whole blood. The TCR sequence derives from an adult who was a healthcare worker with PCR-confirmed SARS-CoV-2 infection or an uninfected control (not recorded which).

CDR3 loop: CAISEFTGELFF. The DNA for the CDR3 is TGTGCCATCAGTGAGTTCACCGGGGAGCTGTTTTTT. J is TRBJ2-2 and V is TRBV10-3; D not resolved. Germline V CDR1 and CDR2: ENHRY, SYGVKD. The CDR3 length is 12 residues. V was pared by 1 base and J by 4 bases, with 1 base between.